What follows describes a single T cell receptor beta chain. Its cognate antigen is unknown. CDR1 SGHAT and CDR2 FQDESV come from the germline V gene (reference sequence). The CDR3 is made up of 14 amino acids. V was clipped by 5 bases and J by 2 bases, with 13 bases between them. The method was immunoSEQ multiplex PCR; TCRdb's version includes in-frame clones alone and lacks a portion of them. The sample contains a few million clones, around 90% of which appear only once. These data belong to a study of shared clonotypes between healthy human individuals. Study-wide points: Though the depth was large, rarefaction showed that sorted-subset sequencing was incomplete. A limitation of the genetic and exposure-history diversity represented arose from few donors.

Nashville, Tennessee was home to all donors, who were Caucasian adults. Sequenced material: naive CD4+ T cells sorted from blood. As for subset: CD45RA+ positively selected. The source of this sequence is a man younger than 30 in good health. The rearrangement joins TRBV11-1 to TRBJ2-7; possible D gene TRBD1, 6 bases. DNA for the CDR3: TGTGCCAGCAGCAGCGTACAGGGTCCCTACGAGCAGTACTTC. This translates into CASSSVQGPYEQYF.